This TCR beta chain was documented in a study of Graves' ophthalmopathy and Graves' hyperthyroidism. Study-wide findings and caveats: Discrimination between ophthalmopathy and stable hyperthyroidism by a 13-signature model showed 85% to 90% sensitivity and 70% to 82% specificity.

There are 14 residues in the CDR3. V lost 6 bases and J lost 7, with 19 bases in between. From germline, CDR1 is SGHRS and CDR2 YFSETQ. A word on this clonotype: As yet, its antigen is unknown.

The TCR beta CDR3 regions underwent amplification from RNA transcripts. The library came from an HTBI-primed first-round RT-PCR and a second-round multiplex PCR. MiXCR, applied by TCRdb to the multiplex PCR reads, yields one record per CDR3 protein. The sample has some 25,000 distinct CDR3 sequences; about half are singletons. Stable hyperthyroidism was defined by absence of ophthalmopathy within 18 months of follow-up. Sequencing was done on a sample of peripheral blood. The gene calls are TRBV5-1 and TRBJ2-5; D might be TRBD1 (6 bases). The receptor was isolated from an adult woman with stable Graves' hyperthyroidism. The CDR3 is CASKQETGEGTQYF. CDR3 in DNA: TGCGCCAGCAAGCAAGAGACAGGTGAAGGGACCCAGTACTTC. The variable domain in full, with the rest retrieved from reference TRBV5-1 and TRBJ2-5, is KAGVTQTPRYLIKTRGQQVTLSCSPISGHRSVSWYQQTPGQGLQFLFEYFSETQRNKGNFPGRFSGRQFSNSRSEMNVSTLELGDSALYLCASKQETGEGTQYFGPGTRLLVL.